One and the same sample provided the 11 T cell receptor beta chains below, sequenced in a study of T cell clones after liver transplantation. Using immunoSEQ multiplex PCR, the repertoire was profiled, and TCRdb retains in-frame clones only, with some absent. The sample shows about 70,000 clones, 80% of them seen only once. The sequences come from CD4+ T cells from blood, collected 12 months after liver transplant. The receptors stem from a human patient who received a liver transplant. These T cells may partly come from the graft donor.

The rearrangement links TRBV11-3 to TRBJ1-1, with unresolved D. CDR1 SGHNT and CDR2 YENEEA come from the germline V gene. The CDR3 contains 14 residues. V lost 0 bases to trimming and J lost 1 base, with 6 bases between them. CDR3 residues: CASSLEGANTEAFF. In nucleotides, the CDR3 is TGTGCCAGCAGCTTAGAGGGAGCGAACACTGAAGCTTTCTTT.

This chain links TRBV7-2 with TRBJ2-7; D gene uncertain. This CDR3 region has 14 residues. Germline V CDR1 and CDR2: SGHTA, FQGNSA. The ends were cut back, 4 bases at V and 0 bases at J, with 10 bases in the middle. The CDR3 bases are TGTGCCAGCAGCTCCCGATTCAACTCCTACGAGCAGTACTTC. Its protein is CASSSRFNSYEQYF.

This clone was seen only a few times. The same CDR3 can be traced to other DNA sequences in this sample. The rearrangement joins TRBV4-1 to TRBJ1-2; 11 nucleotides agree with TRBD1. V gave up 4 bases and J gave up 2 bases; unmatched junction bases: 0. The CDR3 totals 14 residues. Germline lookup yields CDR1 MGHRA and CDR2 YSYEKL. The CDR3 reads CASSRDRGNYGYTF. CDR3 sequence (DNA): TGCGCCAGCAGCCGGGACAGGGGGAACTATGGCTACACCTTC.

Only one count was recorded for this clone. The chain employs TRBV6-1 and TRBJ1-1; D gene unclear. V dropped 4 bases and J dropped 0 bases, with 6 bases sitting between them. The CDR3 is made up of 13 amino acids. Germline-derived CDR1 and CDR2 are MNHNS and SASEGT. The CDR3 nucleotides read TGTGCCAGCAGTGGGGTATTGAACACTGAAGCTTTCTTT. Its translation: CASSGVLNTEAFF.

The chain combines TRBV28 with TRBJ1-2, with D unresolved. The CDR3 covers 14 residues. CDR1 and CDR2 from the germline V gene are MDHEN and SYDVKM. V was clipped by 6 bases and J by 4 bases, with 15 bases between them. The CDR3 region is CASSPYRLVYGYTF. The CDR3 DNA sequence: TGTGCCAGCAGCCCTTATCGGTTAGTCTATGGCTACACCTTC.

This chain links TRBV28 with TRBJ2-3, with D possibly TRBD2 on 7 matching bases. Germline values: CDR1 MDHEN, CDR2 SYDVKM. With 2 bases removed from V and 5 bases from J, the gap between germline ends came to 20 bases. The CDR3 sequence is 17 residues long. CDR3 in amino acids: CASSLRGEGRLRDTQYF. CDR3 bases: TGTGCCAGCAGTTTAAGGGGGGAGGGCCGATTAAGAGATACGCAGTATTTT.

This chain links TRBV7-6 with TRBJ2-3, with D possibly matching TRBD1 (6 bases). Trimming removed 1 base from V and 4 bases from J, with 9 bases in between. This CDR3 comprises 14 residues. Germline values: CDR1 SGHVS, CDR2 FNYEAQ. In nucleotides, the CDR3 is TGTGCCAGCAGCTTAGAGGGGGTCGCAGATACGCAGTATTTT. Amino acids: CASSLEGVADTQYF.

The chain recombines TRBV19 with TRBJ2-7; 13 bases are a match to TRBD2. Trimming at V came to 8 bases and at J to 0 bases, leaving 4 bases not matched to a gene. Germline V gene lookup returns CDR1 LNHDA and CDR2 SQIVND (reference sequence). This CDR3 contains 15 residues. This chain's CDR3 is CASRRTSGSSYEQYF. The DNA for the CDR3 is TGTGCCAGTCGGAGGACTAGCGGGAGCTCCTACGAGCAGTACTTC.

This chain links TRBV4-3 with TRBJ1-4; D unresolved. This CDR3 comprises 15 residues. Germline lookup yields CDR1 LGHNA and CDR2 YSLEER. Deletions cut 1 base from V and 5 bases from J, with 11 bases between. The CDR3 loop is CASSQGGLENEKLFF. CDR3 bases: TGCGCCAGCAGCCAAGGAGGGTTGGAGAATGAAAAACTGTTTTTT.

The rearrangement links TRBV29-1 to TRBJ2-2; the D is unclear. The CDR3 extends over 13 amino acids. Trimming took off 6 bases at V and 1 base at J, with 9 bases between the two ends. The V gene's germline CDR1 is SQVTM and CDR2 ANQGSEA. The CDR3 coding sequence is TGCAGCGTAGATCTTAAGAACACCGGGGAGCTGTTTTTT. This sequence encodes CSVDLKNTGELFF.

This clone was seen only a few times. The chain has TRBV18 and TRBJ1-2; D may be TRBD1 (6 bases). V was clipped by 6 bases and J by 4 bases, with 12 bases between them. The CDR3 totals 13 residues. The V gene's germline CDR1 is KGHSH and CDR2 LQKENI. The CDR3 DNA is TGTGCCAGCTCCCAGGACAGCTCCTATGGCTACACCTTC. Protein sequence: CASSQDSSYGYTF.